The 22 T cell receptor beta chains listed next were all sequenced from one sample in a study of cytomegalovirus exposure and HLA in healthy donors. PCR was performed using 60 Vbeta and 13 Jbeta primers. Profiling relied on immunoSEQ multiplex PCR, and the TCRdb table lists in-frame clones only, not all of them. The data hold 200,000 to 300,000 clones, with almost 85% observed a single time. Material for sequencing was PBMCs. These receptors all come from a woman in her 40s in good health and CMV-seropositive.

The J gene is TRBJ1-5, the V gene TRBV19; 9 positions match TRBD1. CDR3 length: 18 amino acids. V lost 4 bases to trimming and J lost 0 bases; unmatched junction nucleotides: 10. CDR1 is LNHDA, CDR2 SQIVND, per germline (reference sequence). The CDR3 nucleotides read TGTGCCAGTAGTAGCGCGGGACAGGGAGGATTTAGCAATCAGCCCCAGCATTTT. It translates to CASSSAGQGGFSNQPQHF.

This clone was found once. Germline and junction disagree at one end, which may indicate a read error. The V gene is TRBV7-9, the J gene TRBJ2-7, with 9 bases lining up with TRBD1. In germline, CDR1 is SEHNR, CDR2 FQNEAQ (reference sequence). This CDR3 spans 17 amino acids. Here the CDR3 reads CSSSRTGGSFPSYEQYF. As DNA, the CDR3 is TGTTCCAGCAGCCGAACAGGGGGCTCATTTCCATCCTACGAGCAGTACTTC.

V usage is TRBV18 and J usage is TRBJ1-3; no clear D. This CDR3 region has 13 residues. Germline-derived CDR1 and CDR2 are KGHSH and LQKENI. Trimming stripped 2 bases from V and 3 bases from J, with 5 bases between. The CDR3 loop is CASSPSIGNTIYF. In nucleotides, the CDR3 is TGTGCCAGCTCACCATCCATTGGAAACACCATATATTTT.

Of note for this clone: The junction departs from germline at one end; a sequencing error may be responsible. The rearrangement uses TRBV7-9 and TRBJ2-3; D uncertain. The length of the CDR3 is 16 residues. Germline loops: CDR1 SEHNR, CDR2 FQNEAQ (reference sequence). CDR3 sequence reads: CSSSFGSAFSTDTQYF. The CDR3 DNA is TGTTCCAGCAGCTTTGGCAGCGCTTTTAGCACAGATACGCAGTATTTT.

This clone is a singleton in its sample. The chain joins TRBV7-2 to TRBJ1-2; TRBD1 aligns across 9 bases. CDR1 is SGHTA, CDR2 FQGNSA, per germline. J lost 5 bases, V lost 2 bases, and 6 bases had no gene match. The CDR3 runs to 15 residues. In nucleotides, the CDR3 is TGTGCCAGCAGCTTAAATACAGGGGGCGCATATGGCTACACCTTC. Amino acid sequence: CASSLNTGGAYGYTF.

The V call is TRBV11-2, the J call TRBJ2-1; 7 bases are shared with TRBD2. V lost 4 bases to trimming and J lost 5 bases; unmatched junction nucleotides: 11. The CDR3 extends over 16 amino acids. The germline V gene has CDR1 SGHAT and CDR2 FQNNGV. CDR3 loop: CASSSLWTSLNNEQFF. The DNA of the CDR3 is TGTGCCAGCAGCTCCCTGTGGACTAGTTTGAACAATGAGCAGTTCTTC.

This clone showed up just a few times. This rearrangement joins TRBV19 to TRBJ2-2; a weak D match, TRBD2 (6 bases). V was trimmed by 0 bases and J by 3 bases, leaving 11 bases between them. Germline V gene lookup returns CDR1 LNHDA and CDR2 SQIVND (reference sequence). The CDR3 loop spans 16 amino acids. CDR3 loop: CASSIEGWDYTGELFF. The CDR3 DNA reads TGTGCCAGTAGTATAGAAGGGTGGGACTACACCGGGGAGCTGTTTTTT.

V usage is TRBV27 and J usage is TRBJ1-2, with 7 bases aligning to TRBD1. Trimming removed 6 bases from V and 5 bases from J; junction bases left unmatched: 9. Germline CDR1 is MNHEY and CDR2 is SMNVEV (reference sequence). The CDR3 extends over 14 amino acids. CDR3 DNA: TGTGCCAGCAGAGCTACGGGACAGCCTTATGGCTACACCTTC. This gives the protein CASRATGQPYGYTF.

The chain is built from TRBV9 and TRBJ2-1, with D tentatively TRBD1 (6 bases). CDR1 is SGDLS, CDR2 YYNGEE, per germline. The CDR3 is 15 amino acids. Trimming removed 1 base at V and 5 bases at J, with 13 bases between. The CDR3 sequence is CASSVQDSQDNEQFF. CDR3 coding DNA: TGTGCCAGCAGCGTACAGGACAGCCAAGACAATGAGCAGTTCTTC. The whole variable domain, remainder taken from reference TRBV9 and TRBJ2-1, is DSGVTQTPKHLITATGQRVTLRCSPRSGDLSVYWYQQSLDQGLQFLIQYYNGEERAKGNILERFSAQQFPDLHSELNLSSLELGDSALYFCASSVQDSQDNEQFFGPGTRLTVL.

The gene calls are TRBV30 and TRBJ2-1; D possibly corresponds to TRBD2 (6 bases). The CDR3 has 15 residues. The germline V and J ends were trimmed by 0 bases and 2 bases, with 11 bases remaining between them. Germline CDR1 and CDR2: GTSNPN and SVGIG (reference sequence). CDR3 amino acids: CAWSVGGSPYNEQFF. As DNA, the CDR3 is TGTGCCTGGAGTGTTGGAGGGTCTCCCTACAATGAGCAGTTCTTC.

The V and J genes are TRBV4-3 and TRBJ2-7, with 9 bases that match TRBD1. The CDR3 has 14 residues. The junction had 2 bases not matched to a gene; V was cut back by 3 bases and J by 2 bases. Per germline, CDR1 LGHNA and CDR2 YSLEER. The CDR3 is CASSQGQGTYEQYF. DNA for the CDR3: TGCGCCAGCAGCCAGGGACAGGGTACCTACGAGCAGTACTTC.

This clone was found a few times. The chain couples TRBV5-1 to TRBJ2-1, with TRBD2 matching 14 bases. The CDR3 consists of 18 residues. J lost 2 bases, V lost 5 bases, and 9 bases had no gene match. Looked up from germline, CDR1 is SGHRS and CDR2 is YFSETQ. The CDR3 DNA reads TGCGCCAGCAGTTCCGGGACTAGCGGGAGCATTACCTACAATGAGCAGTTCTTC. It specifies CASSSGTSGSITYNEQFF.

The chain couples TRBV15 to TRBJ2-1; a possible D gene is TRBD1 (5 bases). Trimming stripped 8 bases from V and 5 bases from J, with 13 bases between. The CDR3 is 13 residues long. Germline V lookup: CDR1 LNHNV, CDR2 YYDKDF (reference sequence). The CDR3 nucleotides read TGTGCCACCCAGGGCTACCTCGACAATGAGCAGTTCTTC. It codes for CATQGYLDNEQFF.

This chain joins TRBV9 and TRBJ2-3; 10 positions match TRBD2. Trimming took 0 bases from V and 4 from J; bases not matched to a gene: 8. The V gene's germline CDR1 is SGDLS and CDR2 YYNGEE. CDR3 length: 17 residues. CDR3 residues: CASSVVELAGCPDTQYF. The CDR3 bases are TGTGCCAGCAGCGTAGTCGAACTAGCGGGATGCCCAGATACGCAGTATTTT.

The V and J genes are TRBV2 and TRBJ1-2, with a possible D match to TRBD1 (5 bases). The CDR3 runs to 14 residues. The ends were cut back, 9 bases at V and 1 base at J, with 15 bases in the middle. Germline values: CDR1 SNHLY, CDR2 FYNNEI. The CDR3 sequence is CASRIGVVNYGYTF. The CDR3 DNA is TGTGCCAGTCGTATAGGGGTGGTTAACTATGGCTACACCTTC.

This clone was picked up a small number of times. The chain uses TRBV4-3 and TRBJ2-3; no clear D. CDR1 and CDR2 from the germline V gene are LGHNA and YSLEER. V lost 1 base, J lost 0 bases, and 14 bases lay in between. The CDR3 is made up of 17 amino acids. The CDR3 sequence: CASSQGPTTWSTDTQYF. The CDR3 DNA sequence: TGCGCCAGCAGCCAAGGTCCCACAACCTGGAGCACAGATACGCAGTATTTT.

This sequence joins TRBV7-2 and TRBJ1-5; maybe TRBD1 (6 bases). V lost 1 base and J 2 bases, leaving 15 bases between the germline ends. This CDR3 is 17 amino acids long. CDR1 is SGHTA and CDR2 is FQGNSA in the germline V gene. The CDR3 coding sequence is TGTGCCAGCAGCTTAGATCCGGGGGGCAGCGGCAATCAGCCCCAGCATTTT. Its protein product is CASSLDPGGSGNQPQHF.

This clone was observed a single time. The chain is built from TRBV19 and TRBJ2-3; 11 positions match TRBD2. The junction had 10 bases not matched to a gene; V was cut back by 2 bases and J by 9 bases. The CDR3 loop spans 16 amino acids. Germline-derived CDR1 and CDR2 are LNHDA and SQIVND (reference sequence). CDR3 protein: CASSIPGLAVVGTQYF. The CDR3 DNA follows: TGTGCCAGTAGTATACCGGGACTAGCGGTCGTGGGGACGCAGTATTTT.

The rearrangement joins TRBV7-9 to TRBJ2-1; 8 nucleotides match TRBD1. The V and J ends lost 6 bases and 6 bases, in that order; junction bases with no gene match: 7. Per the germline V gene, CDR1 is SEHNR and CDR2 is FQNEAQ (reference sequence). The CDR3 loop spans 14 amino acids. The CDR3 spells CASRSDRDGNEQFF. CDR3 DNA: TGTGCCAGCAGATCGGACAGGGACGGCAATGAGCAGTTCTTC.

The chain couples TRBV27 to TRBJ2-3, with 11 bases matching TRBD2. Germline CDR1 is MNHEY and CDR2 is SMNVEV (reference sequence). Unmatched junction bases numbered 7, after V lost 6 bases and J lost 5 bases. The CDR3 extends over 15 amino acids. The CDR3 is CASRLSGRALDTQYF. CDR3 DNA sequence: TGTGCCAGCAGGCTTAGCGGGAGGGCCCTAGATACGCAGTATTTT.

The chain couples TRBV5-1 to TRBJ2-1; 9 bases map to TRBD2. CDR1 and CDR2 from the germline V gene are SGHRS and YFSETQ. The CDR3 spans 16 residues. V trimming: 4 bases; J trimming: 5 bases; junction bases outside the gene matches: 10. The CDR3 bases are TGCGCCAGCAGCAAGGGACTTAGCGGGAGTAACAATGAGCAGTTCTTC. It codes for CASSKGLSGSNNEQFF.

The rearrangement joins TRBV7-3 to TRBJ2-1; 9 bases are shared with TRBD2. This CDR3 region has 17 residues. Per germline, CDR1 SGHTA and CDR2 FQGTGA. The V segment lost 4 bases and the J segment 5 bases; nucleotides outside the gene matches: 12. CDR3 sequence reads: CASSSTGTSTVNNEQFF. DNA for the CDR3: TGTGCCAGCAGCTCCACCGGGACTAGCACCGTCAACAATGAGCAGTTCTTC.